This TCR beta chain was recorded in a study of human T cells and chemical hapten exposure. Time point in this sample: patch test 1, 2 weeks after DPC sensitization. Sample treatment: therapeutic diphenylcyclopropenone sensitization with weekly scalp DPC. V lost 3 bases to trimming and J lost 6 bases, with 14 bases between them. Germline V lookup: CDR1 SGHRS, CDR2 YFSETQ. This CDR3 has 14 amino acids. This clonotype was picked up many times. TCRdb re-called the RACE reads with MiXCR, one entry per CDR3 protein. The sample shows around 76,000 distinct CDR3 sequences, 12% of them seen only once. Here the sequenced sample was whole blood, taken in connection with sensitization to the hapten diphenylcyclopropenone (DPC). This chain links TRBV5-1 with TRBJ2-3; no definite D call. The sequence was obtained from a woman in her sixties with alopecia areata. Some clones in this sample may be carry-over from other donors' samples. CDR3 sequence (DNA): TGCGCCAGCAGCTACGGACCCTCGACGGATACGCAGTATTTT. Translated, it gives CASSYGPSTDTQYF.